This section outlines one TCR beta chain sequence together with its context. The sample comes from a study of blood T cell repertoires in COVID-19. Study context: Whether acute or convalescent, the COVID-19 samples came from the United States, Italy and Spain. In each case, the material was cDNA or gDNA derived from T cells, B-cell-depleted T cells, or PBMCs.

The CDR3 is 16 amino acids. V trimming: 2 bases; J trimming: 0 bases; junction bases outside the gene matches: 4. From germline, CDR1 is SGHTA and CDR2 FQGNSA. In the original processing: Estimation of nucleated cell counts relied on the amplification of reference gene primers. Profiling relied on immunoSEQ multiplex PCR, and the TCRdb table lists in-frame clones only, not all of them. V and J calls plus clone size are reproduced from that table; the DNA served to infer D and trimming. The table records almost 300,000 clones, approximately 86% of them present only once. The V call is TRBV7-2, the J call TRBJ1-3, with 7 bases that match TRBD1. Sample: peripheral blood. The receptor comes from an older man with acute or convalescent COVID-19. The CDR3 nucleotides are TGTGCCAGCAGCTTAACAGGGGTGGCCTCTGGAAACACCATATATTTT. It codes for CASSLTGVASGNTIYF.